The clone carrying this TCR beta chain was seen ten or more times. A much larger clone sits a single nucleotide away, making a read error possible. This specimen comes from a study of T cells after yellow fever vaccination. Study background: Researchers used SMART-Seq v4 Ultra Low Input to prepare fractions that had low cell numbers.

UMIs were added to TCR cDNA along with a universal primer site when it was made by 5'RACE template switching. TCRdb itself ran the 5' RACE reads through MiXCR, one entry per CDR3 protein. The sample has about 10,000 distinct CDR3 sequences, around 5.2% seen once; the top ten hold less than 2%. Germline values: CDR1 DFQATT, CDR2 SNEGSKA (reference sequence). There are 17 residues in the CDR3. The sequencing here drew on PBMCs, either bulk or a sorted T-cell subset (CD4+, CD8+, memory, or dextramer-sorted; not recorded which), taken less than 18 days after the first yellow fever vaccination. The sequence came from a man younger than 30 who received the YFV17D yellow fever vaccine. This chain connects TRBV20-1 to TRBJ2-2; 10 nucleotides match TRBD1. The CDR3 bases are TGCTGTGCTAGAGATCGGGTCGGGACAGGGGTGACCGGGGAGCTGTTTTTT. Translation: CCARDRVGTGVTGELFF.